The 7 T cell receptor beta chains reported below all come from one sample, sequenced in a study of blood T cell repertoires in COVID-19. Assay: immunoSEQ multiplex PCR; the TCRdb copy retains only in-frame clones and omits some. The sample lists 300,000 to 350,000 clones, about 87% occurring once. Sequencing was performed on peripheral blood. These receptors all come from a man aged 30-40 years with COVID-19, enrolled during active disease.

The chain employs TRBV5-1 and TRBJ2-7, with a weak D call TRBD2 (6 bases). Germline CDR1 reads SGHRS; CDR2 reads YFSETQ. The length of the CDR3 is 15 residues. Trimming removed 4 bases at V and 4 bases at J, with 18 bases between. In DNA, the CDR3 is TGCGCCAGCAGCCCGCCGGGACTGGGCCCTTACGAGCAGTACTTC. Translation gives CASSPPGLGPYEQYF.

The chain couples TRBV19 to TRBJ2-7, with TRBD2 matching over 9 bases. The CDR3 is 17 residues long. V was clipped by 5 bases and J by 2 bases; unmatched bases: 13. Germline CDR1 LNHDA, CDR2 SQIVND (reference sequence). The CDR3 loop is CASSARGLAGATYEQYF. The CDR3 DNA sequence: TGTGCCAGTAGTGCCCGGGGGTTAGCGGGAGCAACCTACGAGCAGTACTTC.

This clone was seen only once. V and J are TRBV6-1 and TRBJ1-2; D remains unclear. V gave up 0 bases and J gave up 4 bases, with 12 bases separating them. The CDR3 has 15 residues. The V gene's germline CDR1 is MNHNS and CDR2 SASEGT. The CDR3 DNA reads as TGTGCCAGCAGTGAAGCGGAGAGTCGATTCTATGGCTACACCTTC. Encoded protein: CASSEAESRFYGYTF.

The gene calls are TRBV29-1 and TRBJ2-7; D is ambiguous. Per germline, CDR1 SQVTM and CDR2 ANQGSEA. The V gene lost 2 bases and the J gene lost 0 bases, with 8 bases spanning the gap. This CDR3 contains 13 residues. The CDR3 nucleotides read TGCAGCGTTGAACCACAGAACTCCTACGAGCAGTACTTC. It codes for CSVEPQNSYEQYF.

DNA of the CDR3: TGCGCCAGCAATTTCGGGACAGGGGGCCAAAGCTCCTACGAGCAGTACTTC. Translated: CASNFGTGGQSSYEQYF. The chain is built from TRBV5-1 and TRBJ2-7; 12 nucleotides align to TRBD1. The J segment lost 0 bases and the V segment lost 6 bases, leaving 10 bases of the junction unmatched. This CDR3 is 17 amino acids long. Per germline, CDR1 SGHRS and CDR2 YFSETQ.

This chain uses TRBV12-3 or TRBV12-4 with TRBJ2-5; D gene unclear. With 4 bases removed from V and 3 bases from J, the gap between germline ends came to 3 bases. The CDR3 contains 11 residues. The CDR3 spells CASSSEETQYF. In nucleotides, the CDR3 is TGTGCCAGCAGTTCCGAAGAGACCCAGTACTTC.

The CDR3 DNA sequence: TGTGCCAGCAGCCCTGACAGGGGGCCCTACAATGAGCAGTTCTTC. Protein: CASSPDRGPYNEQFF. The chain uses TRBV5-6 and TRBJ2-1; 10 nucleotides align to TRBD1. With V trimmed by 4 bases and J by 2 bases, 3 bases remained unmatched. This CDR3 has 15 residues. Germline V gene lookup returns CDR1 SGHDT and CDR2 YYEEEE.